This passage covers 9 T cell receptor beta chains from one sample sequenced in a study of long-term antiretroviral therapy in people with HIV. Survey-level immunoSEQ v3.0 assays were run. The protocol was immunoSEQ multiplex PCR, while the TCRdb copy is restricted to in-frame clones and leaves out a portion. The sample lists 35,000 to 40,000 clones; approximately 85% were seen once. The starting material was unsorted PBMCs, obtained 2.2 years after starting antiretroviral therapy. The source of these receptors is a man between 18 and 29 years old with HIV.

V usage is TRBV5-4 and J usage is TRBJ2-1; 11 bases line up with TRBD2. V lost 3 bases to trimming and J lost 4 bases; unmatched junction nucleotides: 12. CDR3 length: 18 residues. Germline V gene lookup returns CDR1 SGHNT and CDR2 YYREEE (reference sequence). The CDR3 reads CASSSQEGLAAGYNEQFF. The DNA for the CDR3 is TGTGCCAGCAGCTCGCAGGAGGGACTAGCGGCTGGGTACAATGAGCAGTTCTTC.

This chain joins TRBV29-1 and TRBJ1-1; D ambiguous. The CDR3 runs to 12 residues. Germline loops: CDR1 SQVTM, CDR2 ANQGSEA. V lost 3 bases, J lost 4 bases, and 9 bases lay in between. The DNA of the CDR3 is TGCAGCGTTGATTCCGGTCGCACTGAAGCTTTCTTT. Protein: CSVDSGRTEAFF. The full variable domain, completed using reference TRBV29-1 and TRBJ1-1, is SAVISQKPSRDICQRGTSLTIQCQVDSQVTMMFWYRQQPGQSLTLIATANQGSEATYESGFVIDKFPISRPNLTFSTLTVSNMSPEDSSIYLCSVDSGRTEAFFGQGTRLTVV.

The chain combines TRBV29-1 with TRBJ2-7, with D hard to call. Germline values: CDR1 SQVTM, CDR2 ANQGSEA. CDR3 length: 13 amino acids. Trimming cost V 1 base and J 7 bases, with 14 bases left between them. CDR3 protein: CSVEVGSGEEQYF. As DNA, the CDR3 is TGCAGCGTTGAAGTGGGGTCAGGAGAAGAGCAGTACTTC.

This clone was picked up one time. The rearrangement joins TRBV5-1 to TRBJ2-5; a possible D gene is TRBD2 (6 bases). Trimming removed 0 bases from V and 5 bases from J, with 20 bases in between. Germline values: CDR1 SGHRS, CDR2 YFSETQ. This CDR3 spans 17 amino acids. The CDR3 DNA sequence: TGCGCCAGCAGCTTGGGGCCGGAGGGGACGGGAAGGGAGACCCAGTACTTC. The encoded protein is CASSLGPEGTGRETQYF.

The chain employs TRBV10-3 and TRBJ2-2, with D unresolved. CDR3 length equals 14 residues. CDR1 ENHRY and CDR2 SYGVKD come from the germline V gene. V shed 11 bases and J shed 4 bases, with 17 bases lying between them. As DNA, the CDR3 is TGTGCCTCATCAGCAGGTTCTAGCACCGGGGAGCTGTTTTTT. The encoded protein is CASSAGSSTGELFF.

The rearrangement joins TRBV7-2 to TRBJ2-7, with 8 bases aligning to TRBD1. The V gene's germline CDR1 is SGHTA and CDR2 FQGNSA. CDR3 length equals 15 residues. V shed 5 bases, J shed 0 bases, and the junction held 6 bases outside the gene matches. DNA for the CDR3: TGTGCCAGCAGCCCAGACAGGGGAAGCTCCTACGAGCAGTACTTC. Translation gives CASSPDRGSSYEQYF.

This sequence joins TRBV18 and TRBJ1-5; maybe TRBD1 (6 bases). CDR1 KGHSH and CDR2 LQKENI come from the germline V gene. The CDR3 consists of 14 residues. V was pared by 5 bases and J by 3 bases, with 11 bases between. The CDR3 loop reads CASSGGHLNQPQHF. The CDR3 region has the DNA TGTGCCAGCTCAGGGGGACACCTCAATCAGCCCCAGCATTTT.

V is TRBV4-1 and J is TRBJ1-2, with 8 nucleotides matching TRBD1. The CDR3 spans 15 residues. Trimming at V came to 4 bases and at J to 4 bases, leaving 8 bases not matched to a gene. Germline CDR1 and CDR2: MGHRA and YSYEKL. CDR3 in amino acids: CASSRTPTGGYGYTF. CDR3 DNA: TGCGCCAGCAGCCGAACCCCCACAGGGGGCTATGGCTACACCTTC.

About this clone itself: One end of the junction does not line up with germline, which may come from a read error. V usage is TRBV30 and J usage is TRBJ1-5; TRBD1 aligns across 7 bases. Germline V gene sequence: CDR1 GTSNPN, CDR2 SVGIG (reference sequence). CDR3 size: 13 residues. The CDR3 is CARSVQGGQPQHF. The CDR3 DNA follows: TGTGCCCGGAGTGTGCAGGGGGGTCAGCCCCAGCATTTT.